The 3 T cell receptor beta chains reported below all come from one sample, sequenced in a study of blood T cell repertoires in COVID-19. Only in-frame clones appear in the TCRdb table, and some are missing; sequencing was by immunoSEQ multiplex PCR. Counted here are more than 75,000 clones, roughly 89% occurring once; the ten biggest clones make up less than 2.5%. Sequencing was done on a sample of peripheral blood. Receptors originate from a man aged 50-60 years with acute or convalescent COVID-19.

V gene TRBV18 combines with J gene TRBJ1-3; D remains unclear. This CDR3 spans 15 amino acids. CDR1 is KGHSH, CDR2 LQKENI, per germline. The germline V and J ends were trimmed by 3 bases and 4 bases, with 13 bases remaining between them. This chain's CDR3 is CASSPGVEAGNTIYF. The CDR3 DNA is TGTGCCAGCTCACCGGGAGTCGAGGCCGGAAACACCATATATTTT.

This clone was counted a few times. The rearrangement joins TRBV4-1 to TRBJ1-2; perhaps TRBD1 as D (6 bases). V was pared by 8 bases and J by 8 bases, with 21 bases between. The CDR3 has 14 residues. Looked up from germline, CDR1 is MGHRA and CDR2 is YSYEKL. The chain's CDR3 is CASGTVGGAEGYTF. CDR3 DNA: TGCGCCAGCGGGACCGTGGGGGGGGCGGAAGGCTACACCTTC.

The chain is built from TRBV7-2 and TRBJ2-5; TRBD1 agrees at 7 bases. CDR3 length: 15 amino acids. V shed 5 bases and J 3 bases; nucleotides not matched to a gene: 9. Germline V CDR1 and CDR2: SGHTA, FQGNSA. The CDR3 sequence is CASSPLGQNEETQYF. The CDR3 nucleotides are TGTGCCAGCAGCCCGTTGGGACAGAATGAAGAGACCCAGTACTTC.